A single sample is the source of the 31 T cell receptor beta chains below, sequenced in a study of T cells in Graves' hyperthyroidism and ophthalmopathy. The CDR3 regions of TCR beta were amplified from RNA transcripts. The HTBI primer set served for first-round RT-PCR of the TCR CDR3. TCRdb redid the calling of the multiplex PCR reads with MiXCR, one entry per CDR3 protein. The table includes 660,000 or so distinct CDR3 sequences, more than 20% detected once. Sequencing was performed on blood. Every receptor here comes from a man aged 25 to 45 with Graves' ophthalmopathy.

This clonotype was counted only a few times. The V gene is TRBV29-1, the J gene TRBJ2-3; 7 bases are shared with TRBD2. After removal of 0 bases from V and 1 base from J, the junction contained 10 bases not matched to a gene. Germline lookup yields CDR1 SQVTM and CDR2 ANQGSEA. The CDR3 runs 17 residues. CDR3 nucleotide sequence: TGCAGCGTTGAAGATCGGGATCTAGCGGTGGGCACAGATACGCAGTATTTT. It encodes CSVEDRDLAVGTDTQYF.

This clonotype showed up just a few times. In nucleotides, the CDR3 is TGTGCCAGCAGCCGAGATCCAGTAGGGGAGCTGTTTTTT. Amino acid sequence: CASSRDPVGELFF. The J gene is TRBJ2-2, the V gene TRBV4-2, with no clear D. Germline-derived CDR1 and CDR2 are LGHNA and YNFKEQ. With 4 bases removed from V and 8 bases from J, the gap between germline ends came to 11 bases. CDR3 size: 13 residues.

This clonotype was detected ten times or more. The V gene is TRBV2, the J gene TRBJ1-1, with 8 bases matching TRBD1. The CDR3 loop spans 15 amino acids. Germline assignment: CDR1 SNHLY and CDR2 FYNNEI. J lost 1 base, V lost 4 bases, and 5 bases had no gene match. This CDR3 is CASSAGQGRNTEAFF. The CDR3 DNA reads as TGTGCCAGCAGTGCCGGACAGGGAAGGAACACTGAAGCTTTCTTT.

In its sample, this clonotype was seen many times. The chain has TRBV28 and TRBJ2-1, with 8 bases lining up with TRBD2. J lost 15 bases, V lost 6 bases, and 22 bases had no gene match. Germline CDR1 MDHEN, CDR2 SYDVKM. The CDR3 runs to 16 residues. For the CDR3, the DNA is TGTGCCAGCAGGCTGACAAGCGGGGGTGGGCTAGATCTTCCGTTCTTC. This sequence encodes CASRLTSGGGLDLPFF.

The V and J genes are TRBV6-1 and TRBJ2-7, with 12 bases that match TRBD1. The CDR3 has 16 residues. Germline V gene sequence: CDR1 MNHNS, CDR2 SASEGT. Germline trimming cut 6 bases from V and 0 bases from J; bases unmatched to any gene: 6. The CDR3 sequence: CASSRDRGHHSYEQYF. In DNA form, the CDR3 reads TGTGCCAGCAGCCGGGACAGGGGGCACCACTCCTACGAGCAGTACTTC.

This clonotype was seen many times. This chain joins TRBV2 and TRBJ2-2, with TRBD2 matching over 8 bases. Trimming at V came to 6 bases and at J to 5 bases, leaving 8 bases not matched to a gene. CDR3 length equals 15 residues. Per germline, CDR1 SNHLY and CDR2 FYNNEI. CDR3 region: CASSVSGSRTGELFF. DNA for the CDR3: TGTGCCAGCAGCGTAAGCGGGAGTCGAACCGGGGAGCTGTTTTTT.

The chain links TRBV19 to TRBJ2-2; perhaps D is TRBD1 or TRBD2 (5 bases each). The CDR3 is 13 amino acids. Germline CDR1 is LNHDA and CDR2 is SQIVND (reference sequence). With 7 bases removed from V and 4 bases from J, the gap between germline ends came to 10 bases. CDR3 DNA sequence: TGTGCCAGTACCGGGACGGCCACCGGGGAGCTGTTTTTT. This encodes CASTGTATGELFF.

This sequence joins TRBV27 and TRBJ2-1, with D perhaps assigned TRBD1 or TRBD2 (6 bases each). V was pared by 2 bases and J by 8 bases, with 16 bases between. Germline lookup yields CDR1 MNHEY and CDR2 SMNVEV (reference sequence). The CDR3 is made up of 15 amino acids. The CDR3 spells CASSLAPGEVYEQFF. The CDR3 DNA sequence: TGTGCCAGCAGTTTAGCGCCAGGGGAGGTGTATGAGCAGTTCTTC.

In this sample, this clonotype turned up many times. As DNA, the CDR3 is TGTGCCAGCAGCTCAGGTGGGGGGGGACCCTACGAGCAGTACTTC. This encodes CASSSGGGGPYEQYF. The V call is TRBV11-2, the J call TRBJ2-7, with TRBD2 identical over 7 bases. The CDR3 length is 15 residues. Germline V gene data show CDR1 as SGHAT and CDR2 as FQNNGV. V lost 4 bases, J lost 2 bases, and 8 bases stayed unmatched.

This clonotype has a handful of counts. The rearrangement uses TRBV7-8 and TRBJ1-4; D is unresolved. In germline, CDR1 is SGHVS, CDR2 FQNEAQ. This CDR3 has 16 residues. V was shortened by 0 bases and J by 8 bases, with 16 bases between the two germline ends. CDR3 sequence (DNA): TGTGCCAGCAGCTTAGCAGACCCATCCCCAATAGAAAAACTGTTTTTT. Encoded protein: CASSLADPSPIEKLFF.

The sample holds a few counts of this clonotype. The rearrangement uses TRBV24-1 and TRBJ2-3; D possibly uses TRBD1 or TRBD2 (5 bases each). Trimming pared 2 bases from V and 4 bases from J, leaving 12 bases between. CDR1 KGHDR and CDR2 SFDVKD come from the germline V gene. The CDR3 sequence is 15 residues long. The CDR3 sequence is CATSDWDLNSDTQYF. DNA for the CDR3: TGTGCCACCAGTGATTGGGACCTGAACTCAGATACGCAGTATTTT.

A note on this clonotype: A read error is possible here, since a much larger clone lies one base away. The rearrangement joins TRBV24-1 to TRBJ2-3, with a weak D call TRBD1 (6 bases). This CDR3 is built from 12 residues. Germline assignment: CDR1 KGHDR and CDR2 SFDVKD. V was cut by 12 bases and J by 8 bases, with 17 bases left in between. The CDR3 nucleotides read TGTGCCCCTTTCCCAGGGGTCGTTACGCAGTATTTT. Translating it yields CAPFPGVVTQYF.

The sample holds many counts of this clonotype. The V and J genes are TRBV7-9 and TRBJ2-5; 8 nucleotides align to TRBD1. The CDR3 extends over 14 amino acids. The J segment lost 5 bases and the V segment lost 4 bases, leaving 6 bases of the junction unmatched. The germline CDR1 and CDR2 sequences are SEHNR and FQNEAQ (reference sequence). CDR3 sequence (DNA): TGTGCCAGCAGCTCGCTCAGGGGGCCGGAGACCCAGTACTTC. As protein: CASSSLRGPETQYF.

The chain carries TRBV11-2 and TRBJ2-5; possibly TRBD2 for D (6 bases). Germline lookup yields CDR1 SGHAT and CDR2 FQNNGV. The CDR3 length is 16 residues. V was shortened by 1 base and J by 0 bases, with 12 bases between the two germline ends. CDR3 sequence reads: CASSLVGRRDQETQYF. Here the CDR3 DNA reads TGTGCCAGCAGCTTAGTGGGCAGGAGGGACCAAGAGACCCAGTACTTC. Together with reference TRBV11-2 and TRBJ2-5, the CDR3 gives the full variable domain: EAGVAQSPRYKIIEKRQSVAFWCNPISGHATLYWYQQILGQGPKLLIQFQNNGVVDDSQLPKDRFSAERLKGVDSTLKIQPAKLEDSAVYLCASSLVGRRDQETQYFGPGTRLLVL.

In this sample, this clonotype turned up many times. The chain couples TRBV16 to TRBJ2-7; weak D call: TRBD2 (5 bases). Germline V gene sequence: CDR1 KGHSY, CDR2 FQNENV. CDR3 size: 13 residues. Trimming pared 5 bases from V and 5 bases from J, leaving 13 bases between. The chain's CDR3 is CASSMGSADEQYF. CDR3 coding DNA: TGTGCCAGCAGCATGGGTAGCGCCGACGAGCAGTACTTC.

The chain carries TRBV30 and TRBJ2-3; the D is unclear. V was shortened by 0 bases and J by 3 bases, with 13 bases between the two germline ends. The CDR3 has 15 amino acids. The V gene's germline CDR1 is GTSNPN and CDR2 SVGIG (reference sequence). The CDR3 loop reads CAWSVRVGRTDTQYF. The DNA for the CDR3 is TGTGCCTGGAGTGTACGGGTCGGCAGGACAGATACGCAGTATTTT.

This clonotype was seen repeatedly, ten times or more. This rearrangement joins TRBV2 to TRBJ2-3, with D possibly matching TRBD2 (5 bases). Germline assignment: CDR1 SNHLY and CDR2 FYNNEI. This CDR3 is built from 14 residues. V was clipped by 11 bases and J by 2 bases, with 17 bases between them. As DNA, the CDR3 is TGTGCCGGTCAACCGGGATTGCTCACAGATACGCAGTATTTT. This sequence encodes CAGQPGLLTDTQYF.

This clonotype was observed at least ten times. The J gene is TRBJ1-5, the V gene TRBV27, with no clear D. Trimming took off 0 bases at V and 2 bases at J, with 8 bases between the two ends. CDR3 length: 15 residues. Germline V CDR1 and CDR2: MNHEY, SMNVEV (reference sequence). The CDR3 reads CASSLSGVGNQPQHF. The CDR3 DNA follows: TGTGCCAGCAGTTTATCCGGGGTAGGCAATCAGCCCCAGCATTTT.

The chain recombines TRBV11-2 with TRBJ1-1, with D tentatively TRBD1 (6 bases). Germline V gene lookup returns CDR1 SGHAT and CDR2 FQNNGV. The CDR3 spans 17 residues. Between the trimmed V and J ends, which lost 5 bases and 0 bases, there was a span of 19 bases. The CDR3 protein is CASSPIAPRTVNTEAFF. CDR3 in DNA: TGTGCCAGCAGCCCAATCGCCCCCCGGACAGTGAACACTGAAGCTTTCTTT.

This clonotype has only a few counts. V usage is TRBV20-1 and J usage is TRBJ2-7; 9 bases align to TRBD1. V shed 3 bases and J 1 base; nucleotides not matched to a gene: 1. Germline V CDR1 and CDR2: DFQATT, SNEGSKA (reference sequence). CDR3 length: 13 amino acids. The CDR3 sequence: CSARTGGSYEQYF. CDR3 sequence (DNA): TGCAGTGCTAGGACAGGGGGTTCCTACGAGCAGTACTTC.

In the case of this clonotype: Possible read error: a much larger clone is one base away. This sequence joins TRBV3-1 and TRBJ1-4; D call uncertain. CDR3 length: 16 residues. Germline V gives CDR1 LGHDT, CDR2 YNNKEL (reference sequence). V shed 0 bases and J shed 3 bases, with 11 bases lying between them. Written as DNA, the CDR3 is TGTGCCAGCAGCCAAGATCAGGCAGGCTCTAATGAAAAACTGTTTTTT. This sequence encodes CASSQDQAGSNEKLFF.

This clonotype came up a few times. The chain recombines TRBV6-1 with TRBJ2-2; 12 bases are shared with TRBD2. The J segment lost 7 bases and the V segment lost 5 bases, leaving 11 bases of the junction unmatched. The CDR3 loop spans 17 amino acids. Germline loops: CDR1 MNHNS, CDR2 SASEGT. This chain's CDR3 is CASSQMVTSGRNGELFF. As DNA, the CDR3 is TGTGCCAGCAGTCAGATGGTGACTAGCGGGAGAAACGGGGAGCTGTTTTTT.

In its sample, this clonotype was seen many times. The chain combines TRBV28 with TRBJ1-6; TRBD1 matches at 9 bases. Germline CDR1 MDHEN, CDR2 SYDVKM. The CDR3 sequence is 15 residues long. Trimming removed 7 bases from V and 12 bases from J; junction bases left unmatched: 13. CDR3 residues: CASTFRDRAKIPLHF. The CDR3 DNA sequence: TGTGCCAGCACCTTCCGGGACAGGGCCAAGATACCCCTCCACTTT.

This clonotype has a handful of counts. The CDR3 spells CASSMGWRGRRTNTGELFF. The CDR3 DNA sequence: TGTGCCAGTAGTATGGGGTGGAGGGGCCGCCGCACTAACACCGGGGAGCTGTTTTTT. This sequence joins TRBV19 and TRBJ2-2; possibly TRBD2 for D (6 bases). Per germline, CDR1 LNHDA and CDR2 SQIVND (reference sequence). The CDR3 has 19 amino acids. V dropped 3 bases and J dropped 2 bases, with 22 bases sitting between them.

This clonotype turned up a few times. This chain joins TRBV5-5 and TRBJ1-6; 9 positions agree with TRBD1. V lost 4 bases and J lost 7; bases outside the gene matches: 6. Germline assignment: CDR1 SGHKS and CDR2 YYEKEE (reference sequence). This CDR3 has 15 residues. DNA of the CDR3: TGTGCCAGCAGCCCCCCGACAGGGGGAAATTCACCCCTCCACTTT. It specifies CASSPPTGGNSPLHF.

This clonotype was counted only a few times. The rearrangement joins TRBV11-2 to TRBJ2-7; D is unresolved. Trimming left V 1 base short and J 7 bases short, with 11 bases between. Germline V gene data show CDR1 as SGHAT and CDR2 as FQNNGV. The CDR3 runs to 13 residues. CDR3 sequence: CASSLGVLGEQYF. The CDR3, as DNA: TGTGCCAGCAGCTTAGGGGTTTTGGGGGAGCAGTACTTC.

Details on this clonotype: This may be a read error, as it is one base from a much larger clone. V usage is TRBV10-3 and J usage is TRBJ1-1; D not resolved. The CDR3 has 13 residues. Germline V lookup: CDR1 ENHRY, CDR2 SYGVKD. The CDR3 DNA sequence: TGTGCCGTCAGTGGGGTGATGAACACTGAAGCTTTCTTT. Protein: CAVSGVMNTEAFF.

This clonotype was picked up many times. The chain couples TRBV28 to TRBJ2-4; D is ambiguous. Germline V gives CDR1 MDHEN, CDR2 SYDVKM. The V gene lost 6 bases and the J gene lost 0 bases, with 24 bases spanning the gap. The CDR3 totals 19 residues. In DNA form, the CDR3 reads TGTGCCAGCAGCCCCGGTGGGATCCAAAAACCCATAGCCAAAAACATTCAGTACTTC. This sequence encodes CASSPGGIQKPIAKNIQYF.

This chain links TRBV4-1 with TRBJ1-1; D gene unclear. Looked up from germline, CDR1 is MGHRA and CDR2 is YSYEKL. The length of the CDR3 is 15 residues. The V and J ends lost 1 base and 9 bases respectively, with 18 bases between them. The CDR3 protein is CASSQGLDRRFQAFF. The CDR3 nucleotides read TGCGCCAGCAGCCAAGGTTTAGACCGCCGTTTTCAAGCTTTCTTT.

This clonotype was seen ten or more times. The chain combines TRBV3-1 with TRBJ2-3; 12 nucleotides match TRBD2. The CDR3 is 16 residues long. Germline V lookup: CDR1 LGHDT, CDR2 YNNKEL (reference sequence). V was pared by 3 bases and J by 1 base, with 2 bases of the junction left unmatched. This chain's CDR3 is CASSQGLAGGTDTQYF. CDR3 sequence (DNA): TGTGCCAGCAGCCAGGGACTAGCGGGTGGCACAGATACGCAGTATTTT.

The rearrangement uses TRBV11-2 and TRBJ2-2, with 10 bases that match TRBD2. This CDR3 has 17 amino acids. Per the germline V gene, CDR1 is SGHAT and CDR2 is FQNNGV. The J segment lost 0 bases and the V segment lost 4 bases, leaving 5 bases of the junction unmatched. The CDR3 nucleotides are TGTGCCAGCAGCTCAGGACTAGCGGCTGCGAACACCGGGGAGCTGTTTTTT. This encodes CASSSGLAAANTGELFF.